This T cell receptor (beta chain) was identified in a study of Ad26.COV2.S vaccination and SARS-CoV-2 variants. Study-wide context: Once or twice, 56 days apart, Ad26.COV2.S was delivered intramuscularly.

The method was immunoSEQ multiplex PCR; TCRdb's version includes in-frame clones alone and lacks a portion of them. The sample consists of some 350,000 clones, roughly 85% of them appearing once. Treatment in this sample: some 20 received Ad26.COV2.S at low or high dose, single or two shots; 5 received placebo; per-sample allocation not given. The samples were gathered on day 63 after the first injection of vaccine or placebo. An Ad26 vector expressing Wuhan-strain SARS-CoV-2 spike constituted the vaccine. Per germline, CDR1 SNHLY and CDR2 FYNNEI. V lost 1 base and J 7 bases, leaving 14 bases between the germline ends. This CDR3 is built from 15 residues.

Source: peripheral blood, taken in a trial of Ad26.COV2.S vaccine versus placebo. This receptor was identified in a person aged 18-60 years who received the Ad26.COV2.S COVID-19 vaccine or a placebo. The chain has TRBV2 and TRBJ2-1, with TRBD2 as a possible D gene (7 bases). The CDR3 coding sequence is TGTGCCAGCAGTGAAGGGGGGGCGGGAGCGAATGAGCAGTTCTTC. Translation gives CASSEGGAGANEQFF.